This T cell receptor (beta chain) was retrieved from a study of human T cells and chemical hapten exposure (dated by TCRdb to the early 2020s). In terms of the full investigation: For sensitization, 2% DPC in acetone was applied to a 2 cm by 2 cm area of upper inner arm skin. Throughout the study period of 20 to 25 weeks, patients also received therapeutic DPC doses to the scalp every week. Patch testing was performed on the upper back with Finn chambers containing 0.01% DPC, and the patch tests were scored after 6 days according to International Contact Dermatitis Research Group standards. The patient cohort, mostly female, included alopecia areata with under or over 50% scalp involvement, alopecia totalis and alopecia universalis. Libraries were pooled for sequencing, and per-sample TCR yields varied mainly because of small differences in library volumes within the pool. Peripheral blood TCR repertoire changes were tracked in vivo in alopecia patients during primary and secondary sensitization to the hapten diphenylcyclopropenone (DPC). Patient blood was sampled pre-sensitization (week 0) and at 2, 6 and about 24 weeks after DPC sensitization. For TCR sequencing, blood came from 25 to 35 alopecia patients at anywhere from one to four time points (pre-sensitization, 2, 6 and 24 weeks). Summary of the overall study and its limitations: Expanded TCRs formed significantly more large CDR3 similarity clusters than pre-sensitization or healthy control sets, consistent with antigen-driven responses. A positive correlation was found between the number of PT1 expanded TCRs and patch test score, with significance reached at thresholds 8, 16 and 32 but not 4. Alopecia, a presumed autoimmune disease, was present in all patients, so the immune response of the patients might differ from that of healthy individuals. The number of TCRs above 1 in 1000 frequency did not change with DPC sensitization; there was no evidence of global repertoire structure alterations. Repeated subsampling changed both the strength of the expansion versus patch-test correlation and the threshold at which that correlation became significant.

The time point tag for this specimen amounts to: pre-sensitization, week 0. The treatment or condition label here, explained by the study, means: therapeutic diphenylcyclopropenone sensitization with weekly scalp DPC. Blood at each patch-test visit was drawn before the patch test was applied. Patients were eligible if aged 18 to 70, diagnosed with alopecia and judged suitable for DPC therapy, and pregnant patients were excluded. Total RNA was isolated from unfractionated whole blood collected in Tempus Blood RNA tubes. Libraries were prepared through RACE. Instrument on record: NextSeq 500. During library preparation, unique molecular identifiers were attached to individual cDNA molecules so that TCRs could be counted quantitatively and reproducibly. From each blood RNA sample, both TCR alpha and TCR beta chains were sequenced. In the paper's pipeline: Samples had a median of around 92,000 TCRs, with a range from 23,224 to 690,600. V, J and CDR3 annotation of the TCR reads was carried out using the Decombinator software suite. For the PS versus PT1 abundance plots, all samples were subsampled to the same number of TCRs (28,000). TCRs were defined as expanded if absent before sensitization and observed at least eight times at the 2-week time point. Clones were called with MiXCR by TCRdb after fastp trimmed the public reads at Q25, and only in-frame beta chains were retained. Rows with a matching CDR3 protein are joined into one entry that keeps the most common DNA and genes. TCRdb's processing, not the authors' own work, is the source of the V and J calls. Recorded for this sample are around 92,000 distinct CDR3 sequences; about a tenth of them occurred a single time. Clones ranked in the top ten supply around 3.3% of the sample.

This clonotype has a handful of counts. The antigen it binds to is not known. The record has no base qualities; no much larger clone is one base away. The V end gives up 7 bases and the J end 8 bases, leaving 8 bases in the junction not matched to a gene. From the germline V gene, CDR1 is SQVTM and CDR2 is ANQGSEA. Its CDR3 holds 12 amino acids, cysteine through phenylalanine. Only the CDR3 region is kept as DNA, spanning 36 bases read in frame from base 1. The sequence was obtained from an older woman with alopecia areata. Some clones in this sample may be carry-over from other donors' samples. Sequences were derived from whole blood, sampled in connection with sensitization to the hapten diphenylcyclopropenone (DPC). The sequence is built from TRBV29-1 and TRBJ2-1, and TRBD1 matches 7 of the central bases. The sequence in DNA is TGCAGCGCGTGGACAGGACTCCATGAGCAGTTCTTC. Translated, it reads CSAWTGLHEQFF.